The TCR beta chain under discussion was sequenced for a study of T cell repertoires in cytomegalovirus infection. TCRdb reprocessed the reads with MiXCR, giving one entry per CDR3 protein. The table lists about 360,000 distinct CDR3 sequences, 15% to 20% of them singletons, with less than 9.5% in the top ten. This clonotype has a count of ten or more. This TCR was recovered from a human donor in good health (CMV status not recorded). Some clones in this sample may be carry-over from other donors' samples. Sequenced material: PBMCs.

In DNA form, the CDR3 reads TGCGCCAGCAGCCAGGACGAACTAGCGCTAAGCACAGATACGCAGTATTTT. Translating gives CASSQDELALSTDTQYF. The rearrangement links TRBV4-1 to TRBJ2-3; 7 bases are a match to TRBD2. The V and J ends lost 3 bases and 0 bases, in that order; junction bases with no gene match: 9. Germline-derived CDR1 and CDR2 are MGHRA and YSYEKL. The CDR3 totals 17 residues.